This TCR beta chain came from a study of cytomegalovirus exposure and HLA in healthy donors. PCR employed 60 Vbeta and 13 Jbeta primers. Method: immunoSEQ multiplex PCR; TCRdb's copy keeps in-frame clones and lacks some. This table holds under 300,000 clones, roughly 86% found once. CDR3 size: 16 residues. Germline values: CDR1 SGHAT, CDR2 FQNNGV. The sequenced sample consisted of PBMCs. This chain joins TRBV11-2 and TRBJ2-5, with TRBD2 matching over 15 bases. The J call may be mistaken, given a closer DNA end match to TRBJ2-7. The clonotype originates from a woman in her thirties or forties in good health and CMV-seropositive. Here the CDR3 reads CASSSGTSGRYYEQYF. The CDR3 region has the DNA TGTGCCAGCAGCTCGGGGACTAGCGGGAGGTACTACGAGCAGTACTTC.